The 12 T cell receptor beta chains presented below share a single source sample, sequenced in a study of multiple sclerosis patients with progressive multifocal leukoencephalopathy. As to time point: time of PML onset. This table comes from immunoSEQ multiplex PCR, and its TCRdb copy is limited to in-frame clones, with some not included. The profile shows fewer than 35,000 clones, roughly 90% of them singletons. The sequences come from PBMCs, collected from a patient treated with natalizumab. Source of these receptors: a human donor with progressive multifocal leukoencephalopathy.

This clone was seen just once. In DNA form, the CDR3 reads TGTGCCAGCAGCCAAGCGGCAGCGTCGGTGGATACGCAGTATTTT. Amino acid sequence: CASSQAAASVDTQYF. This chain connects TRBV14 to TRBJ2-3; D call uncertain. This CDR3 has 15 residues. Deletions cut 1 base from V and 6 bases from J, with 14 bases between. Germline lookup yields CDR1 SGHDN and CDR2 FVKESK.

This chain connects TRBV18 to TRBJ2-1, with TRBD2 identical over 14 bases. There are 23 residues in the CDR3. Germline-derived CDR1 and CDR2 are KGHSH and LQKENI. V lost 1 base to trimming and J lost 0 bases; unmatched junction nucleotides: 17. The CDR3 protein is CASSPLPGTSGSGGGPSYNEQFF. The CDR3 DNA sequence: TGTGCCAGCTCACCACTACCCGGGACTAGCGGGAGTGGAGGGGGTCCCTCCTACAATGAGCAGTTCTTC.

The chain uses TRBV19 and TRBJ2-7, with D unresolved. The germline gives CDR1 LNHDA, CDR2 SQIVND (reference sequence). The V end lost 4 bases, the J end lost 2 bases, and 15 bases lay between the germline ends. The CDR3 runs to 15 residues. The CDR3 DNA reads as TGTGCCAGTAGTAATACGGCGGCTACGACCTACGAGCAGTACTTC. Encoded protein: CASSNTAATTYEQYF.

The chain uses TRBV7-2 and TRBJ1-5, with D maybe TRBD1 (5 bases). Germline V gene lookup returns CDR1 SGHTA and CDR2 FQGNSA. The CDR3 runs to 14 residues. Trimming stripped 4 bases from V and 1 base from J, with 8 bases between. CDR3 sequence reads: CASSWRDSNQPQHF. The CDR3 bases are TGTGCCAGCAGCTGGAGGGACAGCAATCAGCCCCAGCATTTT.

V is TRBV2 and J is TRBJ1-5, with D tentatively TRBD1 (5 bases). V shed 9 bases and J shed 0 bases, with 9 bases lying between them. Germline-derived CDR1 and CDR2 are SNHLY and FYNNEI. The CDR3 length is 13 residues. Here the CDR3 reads CASTGTSNQPQHF. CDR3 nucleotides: TGTGCCAGTACCGGGACTAGCAATCAGCCCCAGCATTTT.

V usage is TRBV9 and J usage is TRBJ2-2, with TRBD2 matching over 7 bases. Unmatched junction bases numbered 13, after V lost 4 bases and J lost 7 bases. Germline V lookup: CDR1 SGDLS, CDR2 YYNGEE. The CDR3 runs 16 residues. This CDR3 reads CASSPNPQRDGGELFF. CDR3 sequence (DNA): TGTGCCAGCAGCCCAAATCCCCAGCGGGACGGCGGGGAGCTGTTTTTT.

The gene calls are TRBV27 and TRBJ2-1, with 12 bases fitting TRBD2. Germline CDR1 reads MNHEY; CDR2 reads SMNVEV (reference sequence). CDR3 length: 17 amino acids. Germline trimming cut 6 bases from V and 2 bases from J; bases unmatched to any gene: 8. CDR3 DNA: TGTGCCAGCAGGCATTCGCTAGCGGGAGGGCCCTACAATGAGCAGTTCTTC. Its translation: CASRHSLAGGPYNEQFF.

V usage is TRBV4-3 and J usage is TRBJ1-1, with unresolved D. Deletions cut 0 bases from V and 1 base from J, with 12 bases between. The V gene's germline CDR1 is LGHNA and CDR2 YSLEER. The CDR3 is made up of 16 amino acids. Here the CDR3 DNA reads TGCGCCAGCAGCCAAGATCTGGGCGCCGGGAACACTGAAGCTTTCTTT. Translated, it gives CASSQDLGAGNTEAFF.

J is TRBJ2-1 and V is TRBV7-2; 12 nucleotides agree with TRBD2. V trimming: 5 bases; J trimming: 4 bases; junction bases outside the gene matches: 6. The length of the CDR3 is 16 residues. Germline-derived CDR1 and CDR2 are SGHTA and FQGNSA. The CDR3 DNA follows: TGTGCCAGCAGCCCAGGACTAGCGGGGCCGTACAATGAGCAGTTCTTC. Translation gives CASSPGLAGPYNEQFF.

The chain's CDR3 is CASSFVSGNTGELFF. The CDR3 DNA follows: TGTGCCAGCAGCTTTGTCTCCGGGAACACCGGGGAGCTGTTTTTT. V usage is TRBV7-2 and J usage is TRBJ2-2; the D is unclear. This CDR3 has 15 amino acids. In germline, CDR1 is SGHTA, CDR2 FQGNSA. V lost 3 bases to trimming and J lost 1 base, with 9 bases between them.

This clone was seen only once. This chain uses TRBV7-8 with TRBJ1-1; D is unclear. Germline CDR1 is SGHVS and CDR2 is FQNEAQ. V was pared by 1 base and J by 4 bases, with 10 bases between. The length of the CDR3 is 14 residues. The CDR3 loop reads CASSLVRPGTEAFF. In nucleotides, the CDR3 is TGTGCCAGCAGCTTAGTCAGACCGGGCACTGAAGCTTTCTTT.

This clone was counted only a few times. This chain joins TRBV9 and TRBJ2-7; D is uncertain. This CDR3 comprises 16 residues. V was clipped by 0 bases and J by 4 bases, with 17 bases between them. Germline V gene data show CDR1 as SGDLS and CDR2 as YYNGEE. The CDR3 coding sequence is TGTGCCAGCAGCGTAGAGGCCACCGGCTTCACGTACGAGCAGTACTTC. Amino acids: CASSVEATGFTYEQYF.